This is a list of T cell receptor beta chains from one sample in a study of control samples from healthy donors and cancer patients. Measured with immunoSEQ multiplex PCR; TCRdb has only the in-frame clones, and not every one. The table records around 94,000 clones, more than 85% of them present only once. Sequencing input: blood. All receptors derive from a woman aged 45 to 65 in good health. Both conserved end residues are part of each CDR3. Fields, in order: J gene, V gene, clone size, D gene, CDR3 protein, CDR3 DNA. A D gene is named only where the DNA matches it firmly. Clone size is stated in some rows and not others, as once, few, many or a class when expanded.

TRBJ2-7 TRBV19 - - CASSNNVASYEQYF TGTGCCAGTAGTAATAACGTGGCGTCATACGAGCAGTACTTC
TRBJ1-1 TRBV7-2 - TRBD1 CASSWGQENTEAFF TGTGCCAGCAGCTGGGGACAGGAGAACACTGAAGCTTTCTTT
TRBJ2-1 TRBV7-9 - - CASWTGRAYNEQFF TGTGCCAGCTGGACAGGGAGGGCCTACAATGAGCAGTTCTTC
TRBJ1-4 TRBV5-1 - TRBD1 CASSQGQNNEKLFF TGCGCCAGCAGCCAGGGACAGAATAATGAAAAACTGTTTTTT
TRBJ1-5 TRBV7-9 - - CASSQQGNQPQHF TGTGCCAGCAGTCAGCAGGGAAATCAGCCCCAGCATTTT
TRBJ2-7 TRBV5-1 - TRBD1 CASSLAPTGIYEQYF TGCGCCAGCAGCTTAGCCCCGACAGGGATCTACGAGCAGTACTTC
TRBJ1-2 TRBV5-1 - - CASTPPGTLYGYTF TGCGCCAGCACCCCTCCGGGGACACTCTATGGCTACACCTTC
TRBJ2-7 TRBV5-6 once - CASSLVGTGAYEQYF TGTGCCAGCAGCTTGGTCGGGACTGGAGCCTACGAGCAGTACTTC
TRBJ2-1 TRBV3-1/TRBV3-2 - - CASSQGSPLQVSYNEQFF TGTGCCAGCAGCCAAGGATCCCCTTTACAGGTCTCCTACAATGAGCAGTTCTTC
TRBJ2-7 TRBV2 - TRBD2 CASSGGTSGSYEQYF TGTGCCAGCAGTGGGGGGACTAGCGGGAGCTACGAGCAGTACTTC
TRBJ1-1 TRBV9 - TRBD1 CASSATGTANTEAFF TGTGCCAGCAGCGCAACCGGGACAGCAAACACTGAAGCTTTCTTT
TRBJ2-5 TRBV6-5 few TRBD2 CASSAGGLGETQYF TGTGCCAGCTCCGCGGGGGGGCTGGGTGAGACCCAGTACTTC
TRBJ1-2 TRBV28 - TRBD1 CASSDPNRGHGYTF TGTGCCAGCAGCGACCCTAACAGGGGCCATGGCTACACCTTC
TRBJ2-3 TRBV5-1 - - CASSVASSIPDTQYF TGCGCCAGCAGCGTGGCTAGTTCAATTCCAGATACGCAGTATTTT
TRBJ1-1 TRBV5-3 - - CARSEGQKKGLNTEAFF TGTGCCAGAAGTGAAGGACAGAAGAAGGGTTTGAACACTGAAGCTTTCTTT
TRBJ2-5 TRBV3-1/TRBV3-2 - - CASSLIPQAETQYF TGTGCCAGCAGCCTCATCCCCCAGGCTGAGACCCAGTACTTC
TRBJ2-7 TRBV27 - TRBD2 CASSSQGGGFYEQYF TGTGCCAGCAGTTCCCAGGGCGGGGGATTCTACGAGCAGTACTTC
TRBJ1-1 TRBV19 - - CASSIATSRKAFF TGTGCCAGTAGTATTGCGACCTCCAGAAAAGCTTTCTTT
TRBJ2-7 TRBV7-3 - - CASSLTSGTGRRERPYEQYF TGTGCCAGCAGCTTAACCTCGGGTACAGGGAGACGTGAGAGGCCCTACGAGCAGTACTTC
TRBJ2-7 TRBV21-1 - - CASSKVDF TGTGCCAGCAGCAAAGTAGATTTC
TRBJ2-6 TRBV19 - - CASSRQANVLTF TGTGCCAGTAGCCGGCAGGCCAACGTCCTGACTTTC
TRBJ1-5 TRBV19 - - CASSSGGELHQPQHF TGTGCCAGTAGCTCGGGGGGGGAGCTACATCAGCCCCAGCATTTT
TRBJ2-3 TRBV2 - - CASSERWTDTQYF TGTGCCAGCAGTGAAAGGTGGACAGATACGCAGTATTTT
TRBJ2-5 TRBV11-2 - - CASSLAGVMGETQYF TGTGCCAGCAGCTTAGCAGGGGTGATGGGAGAGACCCAGTACTTC
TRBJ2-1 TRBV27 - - CASRTPEDYNEQFF TGTGCCAGCAGGACCCCGGAGGATTACAATGAGCAGTTCTTC
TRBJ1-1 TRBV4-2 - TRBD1 CASSRDSRMNTEAFF TGTGCCAGCAGCCGGGACAGTCGGATGAACACTGAAGCTTTCTTT
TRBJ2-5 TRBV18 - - CASSQGQQETQYF TGTGCCAGCTCACAAGGACAACAAGAGACCCAGTACTTC
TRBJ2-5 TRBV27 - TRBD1 CASRGQGKGETQYF TGTGCCAGCAGGGGACAGGGGAAGGGGGAGACCCAGTACTTC
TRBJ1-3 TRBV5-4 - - CASSSLGPAGNTIYF TGTGCCAGCAGCTCCCTGGGGCCAGCTGGAAACACCATATATTTT
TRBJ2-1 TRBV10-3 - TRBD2 CAITSGSRDEQFF TGTGCCATTACTAGCGGGAGTCGGGATGAGCAGTTCTTC
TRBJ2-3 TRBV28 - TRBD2 CATLPGGSTDTQYF TGTGCCACCCTACCGGGGGGGAGCACAGATACGCAGTATTTT
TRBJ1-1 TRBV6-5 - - CASSRLGGYGTEAFF TGTGCCAGCAGCCGTCTGGGGGGCTACGGCACTGAAGCTTTCTTT
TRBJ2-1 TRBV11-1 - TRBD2 CASSFTSGSGEQFF TGTGCCAGCAGCTTCACTAGCGGGAGTGGTGAGCAGTTCTTC
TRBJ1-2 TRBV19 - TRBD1 CASSRRQGADGYTF TGTGCCAGTAGTAGGAGACAGGGGGCGGATGGCTACACCTTC
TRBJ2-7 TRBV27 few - CASKSYSSYEQYF TGTGCCAGCAAGTCGTATAGCTCCTACGAGCAGTACTTC
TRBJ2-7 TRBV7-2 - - CASSLTETGPYEQYF TGTGCCAGCAGCTTAACCGAAACAGGTCCCTACGAGCAGTACTTC
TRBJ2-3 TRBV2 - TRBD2 CASSEGRVPDTQYF TGTGCCAGCAGCGAAGGGAGGGTTCCGGATACGCAGTATTTT
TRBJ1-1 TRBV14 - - CASSPTPGPGYHIEAFF TGTGCCAGCAGCCCCACCCCGGGGCCAGGCTATCACATTGAAGCTTTCTTT
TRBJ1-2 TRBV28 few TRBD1 CASSLTRDRAF TGTGCCAGCAGTTTAACCCGGGACAGGGCCTTC
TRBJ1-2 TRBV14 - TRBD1 CASSQDIGQGNYGYTF TGTGCCAGCAGCCAAGATATCGGACAGGGGAACTATGGCTACACCTTC
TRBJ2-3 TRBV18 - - CASSPKIANTDTQYF TGTGCCAGCTCCCCCAAGATAGCGAACACAGATACGCAGTATTTT
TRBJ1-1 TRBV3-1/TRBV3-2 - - CASTQGERAWTGTEAFF TGTGCCAGCACCCAAGGGGAAAGGGCCTGGACGGGCACTGAAGCTTTCTTT
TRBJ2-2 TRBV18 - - CASSPRTANTGELFF TGTGCCAGCTCACCAAGGACAGCGAACACCGGGGAGCTGTTTTTT
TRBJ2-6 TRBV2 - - CASSDWASGANVLTF TGTGCCAGCAGTGACTGGGCCTCTGGGGCCAACGTCCTGACTTTC
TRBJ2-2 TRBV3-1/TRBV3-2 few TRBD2 CASSSEVASGRSGELFF TGTGCCAGCAGCTCCGAAGTTGCTAGCGGGAGGTCCGGGGAGCTGTTTTTT
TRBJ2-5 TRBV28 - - CASSSSIPGKKYF TGTGCCAGCAGTTCCTCGATACCGGGAAAAAAGTACTTC
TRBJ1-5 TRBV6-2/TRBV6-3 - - CASSYHRDRGNQPQHF TGTGCCAGCAGTTATCACAGGGACCGCGGCAATCAGCCCCAGCATTTT
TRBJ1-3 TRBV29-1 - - CSVESGNTIYF TGCAGCGTTGAGTCCGGAAACACCATATATTTT
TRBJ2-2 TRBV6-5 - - CASGDPNTGELFF TGTGCCAGCGGGGATCCGAACACCGGGGAGCTGTTTTTT
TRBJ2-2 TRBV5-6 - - CASSPELFRTYANTGELFF TGTGCCAGCAGCCCGGAACTATTTCGGACTTACGCGAACACCGGGGAGCTGTTTTTT
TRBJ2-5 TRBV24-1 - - CATSDLIAGQETQYF TGTGCCACCAGTGATTTGATTGCAGGGCAAGAGACCCAGTACTTC
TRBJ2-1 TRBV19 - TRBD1 CASTPGDRDSNEQFF TGTGCCAGTACCCCCGGGGACAGGGATAGCAATGAGCAGTTCTTC
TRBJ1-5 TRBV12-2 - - CASRLDNRSQPQHF TGTGCAAGTCGCTTGGACAATCGGAGTCAGCCCCAGCATTTT